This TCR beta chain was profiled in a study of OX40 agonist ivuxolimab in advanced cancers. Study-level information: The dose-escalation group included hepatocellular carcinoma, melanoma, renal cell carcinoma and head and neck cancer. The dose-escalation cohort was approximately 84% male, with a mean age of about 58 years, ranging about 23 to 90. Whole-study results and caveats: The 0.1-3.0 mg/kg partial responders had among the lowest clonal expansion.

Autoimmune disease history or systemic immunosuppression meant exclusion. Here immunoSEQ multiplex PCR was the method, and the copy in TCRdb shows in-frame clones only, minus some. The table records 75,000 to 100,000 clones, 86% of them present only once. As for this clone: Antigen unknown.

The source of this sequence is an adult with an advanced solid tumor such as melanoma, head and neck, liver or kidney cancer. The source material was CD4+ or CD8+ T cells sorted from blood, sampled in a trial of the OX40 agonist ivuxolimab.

This CDR3 is CASSTGAGVGEQYF. CDR3 DNA: TGTGCCAGCAGCACCGGAGCGGGGGTGGGCGAGCAGTACTTC. The V and J genes are TRBV11-2 and TRBJ2-7; 8 nucleotides line up with TRBD2. Germline trimming cut 5 bases from V and 6 bases from J; bases unmatched to any gene: 9. Germline values: CDR1 SGHAT, CDR2 FQNNGV. This CDR3 contains 14 residues. Together with reference TRBV11-2 and TRBJ2-7, the CDR3 gives the full variable domain: EAGVAQSPRYKIIEKRQSVAFWCNPISGHATLYWYQQILGQGPKLLIQFQNNGVVDDSQLPKDRFSAERLKGVDSTLKIQPAKLEDSAVYLCASSTGAGVGEQYFGPGTRLTVT.